These 20 T cell receptor beta chains were all obtained from the same sample, sequenced in a study of T cells in Graves' hyperthyroidism and ophthalmopathy. Amplification of TCR beta CDR3 regions used RNA as the template. An initial round of RT-PCR targeting the TCR CDR3 relied on the HTBI primer set. Using its own MiXCR run on the multiplex PCR reads, TCRdb lists one record per CDR3 protein. The sample lists 20,000 to 30,000 distinct CDR3 sequences, over 35% occurring once. Sequencing was performed on blood. The source is a woman in her twenties or thirties with Graves' hyperthyroidism.

This chain uses TRBV24-1 with TRBJ2-6; the D gene could be TRBD1 or TRBD2 (5 bases each). The CDR3 is 13 residues long. Trimming shortened V by 4 bases and J by 14 bases, and 14 bases separated the two germline ends. From germline, CDR1 is KGHDR and CDR2 SFDVKD. CDR3 sequence (DNA): TGTGCCACCAGTGACCCTCCCAGGGAGTTCCTGACTTTC. Translated, it gives CATSDPPREFLTF.

The chain combines TRBV12-3 or TRBV12-4 with TRBJ2-5, with D tentatively TRBD2 (6 bases). The CDR3 consists of 13 residues. Trimming took 3 bases from V and 2 from J, leaving 7 bases between them. The CDR3 loop reads CASSFGLQETQYF. CDR3 bases: TGTGCCAGCAGTTTCGGACTACAAGAGACCCAGTACTTC.

This clonotype was counted ten times or more. This rearrangement joins TRBV4-2 to TRBJ2-2; 10 bases line up with TRBD2. The germline V gene has CDR1 LGHNA and CDR2 YNFKEQ. This CDR3 comprises 17 residues. With 3 bases clipped from V and 7 bases from J, the junction kept 11 bases outside the gene matches. CDR3 bases: TGTGCCAGCAGCCACCAGAGCGGGAGGGCCCCGGTCGGGGAGCTGTTTTTT. This codes for CASSHQSGRAPVGELFF.

V usage is TRBV7-8 and J usage is TRBJ2-1, with 7 bases identical to TRBD2. This CDR3 has 14 amino acids. The trim removed 8 bases at V and 6 bases at J, leaving 10 bases unmatched. Germline V gene lookup returns CDR1 SGHVS and CDR2 FQNEAQ. The CDR3 spells CASDLEAGSNEQFF. The DNA for the CDR3 is TGTGCCAGCGACCTAGAAGCGGGAAGCAATGAGCAGTTCTTC.

The rearrangement joins TRBV7-8 to TRBJ1-5, with D tentatively TRBD1 (6 bases). The CDR3 runs 12 residues. Germline V lookup: CDR1 SGHVS, CDR2 FQNEAQ. Trimming cost V 6 bases and J 11 bases, with 14 bases left between them. The CDR3 region has the DNA TGTGCCAGCAGTCAGGGGAAAGAGACCCAGCATTTT. This encodes CASSQGKETQHF. Using reference TRBV7-8 and TRBJ1-5 for the parts outside the CDR3, the full variable domain is GAGVSQSPRYKVAKRGQDVALRCDPISGHVSLFWYQQALGQGPEFLTYFQNEAQLDKSGLPSDRFFAERPEGSVSTLKIQRTQQEDSAVYLCASSQGKETQHFGDGTRLSIL.

This chain uses TRBV6-6 with TRBJ1-2, with a possible D match to TRBD1 (6 bases). The CDR3 has 12 amino acids. V dropped 4 bases and J dropped 6 bases, with 9 bases sitting between them. Germline V lookup: CDR1 MNHNY, CDR2 SVGAGI (reference sequence). The CDR3 region has the DNA TGTGCCAGCAGTTTCAGACAGGATGGCTACACCTTC. Protein sequence: CASSFRQDGYTF.

In its sample, this clonotype was seen many times. The V and J genes are TRBV5-4 and TRBJ2-5; the D gene is possibly TRBD2 (6 bases). CDR3 length: 14 amino acids. The germline V gene encodes CDR1 SGHNT and CDR2 YYREEE (reference sequence). V was shortened by 3 bases and J by 4 bases, with 13 bases between the two germline ends. The CDR3 DNA follows: TGTGCCAGCAGCTCCGGGGGAATTGGAGAGACCCAGTACTTC. This encodes CASSSGGIGETQYF.

Points on this clonotype: A junction end diverges from the germline sequence, so it may reflect a read error. The gene calls are TRBV5-1 and TRBJ2-5; TRBD2 might be the D (6 bases). The CDR3 covers 14 residues. Germline values: CDR1 SGHRS, CDR2 YFSETQ. CDR3 sequence: CVSSLGGFQETQYF. The CDR3 DNA is TGCGTCAGCAGCTTGGGGGGATTCCAAGAGACTCAGTACTTC.

This clonotype was seen just once. The CDR3: CASSISTGTPQETQYF. CDR3 DNA: TGTGCCAGTAGTATCTCGACCGGGACACCTCAAGAGACCCAGTACTTC. The chain links TRBV19 to TRBJ2-5, with TRBD1 as a possible D gene (6 bases). Per the germline V gene, CDR1 is LNHDA and CDR2 is SQIVND (reference sequence). The CDR3 length is 16 residues. Trimming stripped 3 bases from V and 2 bases from J, with 16 bases between.

This clonotype was observed at least ten times. V usage is TRBV4-1 and J usage is TRBJ2-7; possibly TRBD1 or TRBD2 for D (5 bases each). Germline V gives CDR1 MGHRA, CDR2 YSYEKL. With 4 bases removed from V and 6 bases from J, the gap between germline ends came to 16 bases. This CDR3 comprises 14 residues. CDR3 in DNA: TGCGCCAGCAGCCCAGTTCCGAGGGGTAGCGAGCAGTACTTC. Its protein is CASSPVPRGSEQYF.

This clonotype was counted many times. The chain joins TRBV20-1 to TRBJ2-3; D is unresolved. V was clipped by 0 bases and J by 2 bases, with 6 bases between them. Per germline, CDR1 DFQATT and CDR2 SNEGSKA (reference sequence). CDR3 length: 13 residues. The CDR3 nucleotides are TGCAGTGCTAGAGATTCCCTCACAGATACGCAGTATTTT. Protein sequence: CSARDSLTDTQYF.

This clonotype is medium-sized by share. The chain uses TRBV15 and TRBJ2-3; either TRBD1 or TRBD2 may supply D (5 bases each). The CDR3 covers 16 residues. Deletions cut 4 bases from V and 2 bases from J, with 16 bases between. Germline V gene lookup returns CDR1 LNHNV and CDR2 YYDKDF (reference sequence). As DNA, the CDR3 is TGTGCCACCAGCAAAGGAACAACGGGGACCACAGATACGCAGTATTTT. Its translation: CATSKGTTGTTDTQYF. The variable domain in full, with the rest retrieved from reference TRBV15 and TRBJ2-3, is DAMVIQNPRYQVTQFGKPVTLSCSQTLNHNVMYWYQQKSSQAPKLLFHYYDKDFNNEADTPDNFQSRRPNTSFCFLDIRSPGLGDTAMYLCATSKGTTGTTDTQYFGPGTRLTVL.

This clonotype occurred many times. J is TRBJ1-1 and V is TRBV28; D is ambiguous. CDR3 length: 12 residues. The V end was cut by 3 bases, the J end by 12 bases, with 14 bases between. Germline V gene sequence: CDR1 MDHEN, CDR2 SYDVKM. The CDR3 spells CASSFREVGTFF. The CDR3 DNA sequence: TGTGCCAGCAGTTTTAGAGAAGTCGGGACTTTCTTT. Combining the CDR3 with reference TRBV28 and TRBJ1-1 gives the whole variable domain DVKVTQSSRYLVKRTGEKVFLECVQDMDHENMFWYRQDPGLGLRLIYFSYDVKMKEKGDIPEGYSVSREKKERFSLILESASTNQTSMYLCASSFREVGTFFGQGTRLTVV.

In its sample, this clonotype was seen many times. This chain connects TRBV10-1 to TRBJ2-7, with 8 bases lining up with TRBD2. The CDR3 totals 14 residues. Germline V gene sequence: CDR1 WNHNN, CDR2 SYGVQD (reference sequence). V lost 4 bases, J lost 2 bases, and 4 bases stayed unmatched. The CDR3, as DNA: TGCGCCAGCAGTGTGGGACTAGGGGCCTACGAGCAGTACTTC. Amino acid sequence: CASSVGLGAYEQYF.

The chain carries TRBV5-1 and TRBJ2-7; 9 nucleotides match TRBD1. The V and J ends lost 4 bases and 3 bases, in that order; junction bases with no gene match: 8. CDR3 length: 15 residues. Germline-derived CDR1 and CDR2 are SGHRS and YFSETQ. CDR3 bases: TGCGCCAGCAGCCATACGGGACAGGGCTACTACGAGCAGTACTTC. It specifies CASSHTGQGYYEQYF.

This chain links TRBV28 with TRBJ2-7; D might be TRBD2 (6 bases). Per the germline V gene, CDR1 is MDHEN and CDR2 is SYDVKM. This CDR3 contains 11 residues. Trimming left V 7 bases short and J 8 bases short, with 12 bases between. The DNA of the CDR3 is TGTGCCAGCATGGGGGGTCGAAAGCAGTACTTC. Residues: CASMGGRKQYF.

This clonotype has only one observation. The J gene is TRBJ2-5, the V gene TRBV24-1; unclear D gene. Trimming stripped 5 bases from V and 7 bases from J, with 13 bases between. This CDR3 has 13 residues. Germline V CDR1 and CDR2: KGHDR, SFDVKD. The CDR3 nucleotides read TGTGCCACCAGTGTGGATGAACCGGGGACCCAGTACTTC. Protein sequence: CATSVDEPGTQYF.

The gene calls are TRBV27 and TRBJ2-3; TRBD2 matches 11 bases. The V and J ends lost 4 bases and 1 base, in that order; junction bases with no gene match: 4. Germline V CDR1 and CDR2: MNHEY, SMNVEV (reference sequence). The CDR3 spans 16 residues. Here the CDR3 reads CASSSPGLAGTDTQYF. DNA for the CDR3: TGTGCCAGCAGTTCCCCGGGACTAGCGGGCACAGATACGCAGTATTTT.

The genes are TRBV4-2 and TRBJ1-2; 10 positions match TRBD1. This CDR3 is 13 amino acids long. Germline V gene sequence: CDR1 LGHNA, CDR2 YNFKEQ. J was trimmed by 6 bases and V by 4 bases; bases with no gene match: 2. CDR3 loop: CASSRGTGDGYTF. CDR3 sequence (DNA): TGTGCCAGCAGCCGCGGGACAGGGGATGGCTACACCTTC.

Many counts were recorded for this clonotype. The CDR3 spells CASTPDLGNEQFF. Here the CDR3 DNA reads TGTGCCAGCACCCCGGACCTAGGCAATGAGCAGTTCTTC. This chain connects TRBV12-3 or TRBV12-4 to TRBJ2-1; D not resolved. The CDR3 is 13 residues long. The germline V and J ends were trimmed by 7 bases and 6 bases, with 13 bases remaining between them.